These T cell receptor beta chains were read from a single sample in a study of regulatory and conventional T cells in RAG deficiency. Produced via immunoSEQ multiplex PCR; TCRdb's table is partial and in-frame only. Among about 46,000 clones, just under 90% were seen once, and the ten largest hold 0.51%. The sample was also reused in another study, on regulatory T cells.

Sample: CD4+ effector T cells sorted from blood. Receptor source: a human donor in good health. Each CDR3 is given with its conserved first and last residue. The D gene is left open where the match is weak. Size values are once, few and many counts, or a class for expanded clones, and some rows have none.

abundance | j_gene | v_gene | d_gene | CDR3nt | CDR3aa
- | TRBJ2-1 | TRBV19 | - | TGTGCCAGTAGGGGCGAGTCCAATGAGCAGTTCTTC | CASRGESNEQFF
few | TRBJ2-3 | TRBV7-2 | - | TGTGCCAGCAGCGCGACTAGAGGGGATACGCAGTATTTT | CASSATRGDTQYF
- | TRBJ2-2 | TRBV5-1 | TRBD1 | TGCGCCAGCAGCCCGGTGACAGGGCGTCGGACCGGGGAGCTGTTTTTT | CASSPVTGRRTGELFF
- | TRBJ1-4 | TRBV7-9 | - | TGTGCCAGCAGCTCTCGCCGGGGGGTAGAGGAAAAACTGTTTTTT | CASSSRRGVEEKLFF
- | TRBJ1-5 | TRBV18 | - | TGTGCCAGCTCACCACCTTCTGCTGGGCCCCAGCATTTT | CASSPPSAGPQHF
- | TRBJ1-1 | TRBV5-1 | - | TGCGCCAGCAGCTTCCGTCGGAACACTGAAGCTTTCTTT | CASSFRRNTEAFF
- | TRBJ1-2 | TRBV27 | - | TGTGCCAGCAGTTTGGGCAGGGCAGGTACTGGCTACACCTTC | CASSLGRAGTGYTF
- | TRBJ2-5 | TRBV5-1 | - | TGCGCCAGCAGCCAGACCCTGCGGGAGACCCAGTACTTC | CASSQTLRETQYF
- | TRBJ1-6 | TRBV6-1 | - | TGTGCCAGCAGAGAGGGGGTGGAGAATTCACCCCTCCACTTT | CASREGVENSPLHF
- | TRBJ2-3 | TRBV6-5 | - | TGTGCCAGCAGACCCTCTGGGGGCGGGCAGTATTTT | CASRPSGGGQYF
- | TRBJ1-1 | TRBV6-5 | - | TGTGCCAGCAGTACAGGACGGGGCACTGAAGCTTTCTTT | CASSTGRGTEAFF
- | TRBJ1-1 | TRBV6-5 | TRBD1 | TGTGCCAGCAGCTACTCGGGACAGATGAACACTGAAGCTTTCTTT | CASSYSGQMNTEAFF
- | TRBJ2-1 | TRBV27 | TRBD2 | TGTGCCAGCAGAGGACTAGCGGGACCCTACAATGAGCAGTTCTTC | CASRGLAGPYNEQFF
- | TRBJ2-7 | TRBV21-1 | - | TGTGCCAGCAGCGGACAACACCGGGACTTACTCGCCTACGAGCAGTACTTC | CASSGQHRDLLAYEQYF
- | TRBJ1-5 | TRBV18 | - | TGTGCCAGCTCACACAAGGCCCTAAGAGGCAATCAGCCCCAGCATTTT | CASSHKALRGNQPQHF
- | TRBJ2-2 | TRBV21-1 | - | TGTGCCAGCAGCAAAGTAAGGACAACGATTTGGACCGGGGAGCTGTTTTTT | CASSKVRTTIWTGELFF